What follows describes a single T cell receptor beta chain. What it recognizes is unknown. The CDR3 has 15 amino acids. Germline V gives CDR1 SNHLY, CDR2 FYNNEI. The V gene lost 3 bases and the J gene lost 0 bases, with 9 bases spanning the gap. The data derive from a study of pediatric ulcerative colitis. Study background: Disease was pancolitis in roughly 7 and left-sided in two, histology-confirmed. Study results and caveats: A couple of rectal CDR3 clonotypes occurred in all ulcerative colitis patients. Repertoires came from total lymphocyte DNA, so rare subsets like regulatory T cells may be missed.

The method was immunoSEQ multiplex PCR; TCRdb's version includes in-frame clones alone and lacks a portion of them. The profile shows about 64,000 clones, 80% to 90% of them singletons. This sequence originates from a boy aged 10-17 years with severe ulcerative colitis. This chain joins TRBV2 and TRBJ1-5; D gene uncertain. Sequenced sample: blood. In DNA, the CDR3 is TGTGCCAGCAGTGAGGCAGGCAATAGCAATCAGCCCCAGCATTTT. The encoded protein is CASSEAGNSNQPQHF.